This is a list of T cell receptor beta chains from one sample in a study of blood T cell repertoires in COVID-19. Assay: immunoSEQ multiplex PCR; the TCRdb copy retains only in-frame clones and omits some. The sample includes about 350,000 clones, about 88% of them seen just once. The sample was PBMCs or T cells enriched from blood (not recorded which). The receptors here all came from a woman younger than 45 who had recovered from COVID-19. Both conserved end residues are part of each CDR3. A D gene is named only where the DNA matches it firmly. Clone size, where shown, is once, few, many, or a class for clones that have expanded.

clone size | J gene | D gene | V gene | CDR3 protein | CDR3 DNA
once | TRBJ1-2 | TRBD1 | TRBV7-8 | CASSPRGQGNGYTF | TGTGCCAGCAGCCCGCGGGGACAGGGAAATGGCTACACCTTC
- | TRBJ2-3 | - | TRBV7-8 | CASSLNRGGTDTQYF | TGTGCCAGCAGCTTAAACCGAGGAGGCACAGATACGCAGTATTTT
few | TRBJ1-6 | TRBD1 | TRBV10-3 | CAIRKTGDNSPLHF | TGTGCCATCAGGAAGACAGGGGATAATTCACCCCTCCACTTT
- | TRBJ1-1 | TRBD1 | TRBV4-2 | CASSRSRTGGTEAFF | TGTGCCAGCAGCCGGTCCCGGACAGGGGGCACTGAAGCTTTCTTT
- | TRBJ2-7 | TRBD1 | TRBV7-9 | CASSLSGQGAGEQYF | TGTGCCAGCAGCTTGTCCGGGCAGGGGGCGGGCGAGCAGTACTTC
- | TRBJ2-6 | - | TRBV28 | CASSFTGAGANVLTF | TGTGCCAGCAGTTTTACGGGGGCTGGGGCCAACGTCCTGACTTTC
- | TRBJ1-5 | - | TRBV3-1/TRBV3-2 | CASSQDQGSNQPQHF | TGTGCCAGCAGCCAAGATCAGGGGAGCAATCAGCCCCAGCATTTT
- | TRBJ2-7 | TRBD1 | TRBV5-4 | CASREGTGKYEQYF | TGTGCCAGCAGAGAAGGGACAGGGAAATACGAGCAGTACTTC
- | TRBJ1-1 | - | TRBV19 | CASSIGGSEAFF | TGTGCCAGTAGTATTGGAGGGAGTGAAGCTTTCTTT
- | TRBJ1-4 | TRBD1 | TRBV15 | CATSRVGGTGNEKLFF | TGTGCCACCAGCAGAGTTGGCGGGACAGGGAATGAAAAACTGTTTTTT
- | TRBJ2-5 | - | TRBV29-1 | CSLRVRETQYF | TGCAGCCTCAGGGTGCGGGAGACCCAGTACTTC
- | TRBJ2-1 | TRBD2 | TRBV27 | CASSLFYRGGSNEQFF | TGTGCCAGCAGTTTATTTTATCGGGGGGGCTCCAATGAGCAGTTCTTC
- | TRBJ1-5 | - | TRBV28 | CASSPERVDQPQHF | TGTGCCAGCAGTCCCGAACGGGTTGATCAGCCCCAGCATTTT
- | TRBJ1-2 | TRBD1 | TRBV28 | CASSLPDRGLGGYTF | TGTGCCAGCAGTTTACCCGACAGGGGGCTTGGAGGCTACACCTTC
- | TRBJ2-1 | TRBD2 | TRBV28 | CASSLGSSGGAEQFF | TGTGCCAGCAGTTTAGGATCTAGCGGGGGGGCTGAGCAGTTCTTC
once | TRBJ2-1 | TRBD2 | TRBV7-2 | CASSPPTGGYNEQFF | TGTGCCAGCAGCCCCCCAACGGGGGGGTACAATGAGCAGTTCTTC
- | TRBJ1-1 | - | TRBV7-2 | CASSRSNTEAFF | TGTGCCAGCAGCCGTAGTAACACTGAAGCTTTCTTT
- | TRBJ2-2 | - | TRBV19 | CASSIQGSTGELFF | TGTGCCAGTAGTATTCAGGGGTCCACCGGGGAGCTGTTTTTT
- | TRBJ1-1 | - | TRBV6-5 | CAGAFTYNTEAFF | TGTGCGGGGGCCTTCACCTACAACACTGAAGCTTTCTTT
- | TRBJ1-6 | TRBD1 | TRBV7-2 | CASSPPDRGYNSPLHF | TGTGCCAGCAGCCCCCCGGACAGGGGGTATAATTCACCCCTCCACTTT
few | TRBJ1-5 | - | TRBV2 | CASSAELGGSNQPQHF | TGTGCCAGCAGTGCGGAGTTAGGAGGAAGCAATCAGCCCCAGCATTTT
- | TRBJ2-2 | TRBD2 | TRBV6-2/TRBV6-3 | CASSLTSGGTGELFF | TGTGCCAGCAGTTTAACTAGCGGGGGCACCGGGGAGCTGTTTTTT
- | TRBJ2-1 | TRBD1 | TRBV28 | CASTPTGVNEQFF | TGTGCCAGCACCCCCACAGGGGTCAATGAGCAGTTCTTC
- | TRBJ1-2 | TRBD1 | TRBV4-3 | CASSQGIGDRGSGYTF | TGCGCCAGCAGCCAAGGTATCGGTGACAGGGGGAGCGGCTACACCTTC
- | TRBJ1-1 | - | TRBV28 | CASNERQGEAFF | TGTGCCAGCAATGAAAGACAAGGCGAAGCTTTCTTT
- | TRBJ2-1 | - | TRBV19 | CASSIGQRSSYNEQFF | TGTGCCAGTAGTATCGGTCAGCGAAGCTCCTACAATGAGCAGTTCTTC
- | TRBJ1-5 | TRBD1 | TRBV29-1 | CSVEGHETGPIF | TGCAGCGTTGAAGGGCACGAGACAGGGCCTATTTTT
- | TRBJ1-2 | - | TRBV6-1 | CASSAPGTTRGFYGYTF | TGTGCCAGCAGTGCCCCAGGGACAACCCGAGGGTTCTATGGCTACACCTTC
- | TRBJ2-7 | - | TRBV5-1 | CASSPNAGEGYEQYF | TGCGCCAGCAGCCCTAATGCAGGGGAGGGATACGAGCAGTACTTC
- | TRBJ2-3 | - | TRBV3-1/TRBV3-2 | CASSQNLLSAASTDTQYF | TGTGCCAGCAGCCAAAATCTCCTTAGTGCGGCGAGCACAGATACGCAGTATTTT
- | TRBJ2-1 | TRBD2 | TRBV13 | CASSLDLAGGQDEQFF | TGTGCCAGCAGCTTAGATTTGGCGGGGGGGCAAGATGAGCAGTTCTTC
- | TRBJ2-7 | TRBD1 | TRBV28 | CASRTGGSDPYEQYF | TGTGCCAGCAGGACAGGGGGCTCCGATCCCTACGAGCAGTACTTC
- | TRBJ1-5 | - | TRBV7-2 | CASSLGGGAGDQPQHF | TGTGCCAGCAGCTTAGGAGGGGGTGCAGGCGATCAGCCCCAGCATTTT
- | TRBJ2-7 | - | TRBV4-1 | CASSQGLQPGYEQYF | TGCGCCAGCAGCCAAGGTTTACAGCCGGGGTACGAGCAGTACTTC
few | TRBJ2-7 | - | TRBV5-1 | CASSLAGSRREQYF | TGCGCCAGCAGCTTGGCGGGGAGTCGACGCGAGCAGTACTTC
- | TRBJ2-7 | TRBD2 | TRBV9 | CASSALAGAYEQYF | TGTGCCAGCAGCGCACTAGCGGGGGCGTACGAGCAGTACTTC
- | TRBJ1-5 | - | TRBV27 | CASTTGNQPQHF | TGTGCCAGCACAACGGGCAATCAGCCCCAGCATTTT
- | TRBJ1-4 | - | TRBV2 | CASSEQGDPSF | TGTGCCAGCAGTGAGCAGGGCGACCCGTCTTTT
- | TRBJ1-3 | - | TRBV5-1 | CASSLGHSGNTIYF | TGCGCCAGCAGCTTGGGGCACTCTGGAAACACCATATATTTT
- | TRBJ1-3 | - | TRBV4-3 | CASSQLGRGADGNTIYF | TGCGCCAGCAGCCAACTCGGGAGAGGGGCCGACGGAAACACCATATATTTT
- | TRBJ1-1 | TRBD1 | TRBV29-1 | CSALGQGDQTEAFF | TGCAGCGCTCTCGGACAGGGGGATCAGACTGAAGCTTTCTTT
few | TRBJ2-3 | TRBD2 | TRBV10-2 | CASSESSGGAGTDTQYF | TGCGCCAGCAGTGAGTCGAGCGGGGGGGCCGGCACAGATACGCAGTATTTT
- | TRBJ2-3 | TRBD1 | TRBV5-1 | CASSEAGQGSNTQYF | TGCGCCAGCAGCGAAGCGGGACAGGGTAGCAATACGCAGTATTTT
- | TRBJ1-2 | - | TRBV7-2 | CASSGVGSRGYYGYTF | TGTGCCAGCAGCGGCGTCGGATCTAGGGGCTACTATGGCTACACCTTC
- | TRBJ2-3 | - | TRBV28 | CASSLSIRADTQYF | TGTGCCAGCAGTTTATCCATCAGGGCCGATACGCAGTATTTT
few | TRBJ1-1 | - | TRBV5-1 | CASSLEIAVNTEAFF | TGCGCCAGCAGCTTGGAGATCGCGGTGAACACTGAAGCTTTCTTT
- | TRBJ1-2 | - | TRBV6-5 | CASSYRAGDYGYTF | TGTGCCAGCAGTTACCGGGCAGGGGACTATGGCTACACCTTC
- | TRBJ1-1 | - | TRBV7-6 | CASSLSPGVNTEAFF | TGTGCCAGCAGCTTATCTCCAGGGGTGAACACTGAAGCTTTCTTT
- | TRBJ2-5 | TRBD2 | TRBV28 | CASSSGGVGQETQYF | TGTGCCAGCAGCTCTGGGGGGGTAGGGCAAGAGACCCAGTACTTC
- | TRBJ2-5 | - | TRBV19 | CASSIGGLQETQYF | TGTGCCAGTAGTATCGGGGGTCTTCAAGAGACCCAGTACTTC
once | TRBJ2-5 | TRBD1 | TRBV7-8 | CASSLDGTGIGETQYF | TGTGCCAGCAGCTTAGATGGGACAGGGATAGGAGAGACCCAGTACTTC
once | TRBJ1-6 | TRBD1 | TRBV3-1/TRBV3-2 | CASSQAWTGTSPLHF | TGTGCCAGCAGCCAAGCCTGGACAGGGACTTCACCCCTCCACTTT
- | TRBJ2-2 | TRBD1 | TRBV19 | CASTTGTGLVGELFF | TGTGCCAGTACAACCGGGACAGGCTTGGTCGGGGAGCTGTTTTTT
- | TRBJ1-1 | TRBD1 | TRBV6-5 | CASRVDRVNTEAFF | TGTGCCAGCAGGGTGGACAGGGTGAACACTGAAGCTTTCTTT
- | TRBJ1-3 | - | TRBV5-4 | CASSLEGLNTIYF | TGTGCCAGCAGCTTGGAGGGGTTAAACACCATATATTTT